Below are 16 T cell receptor beta chains sequenced from a single sample in a study of T cell repertoires in cytomegalovirus infection. TCRdb re-analysed the reads in MiXCR, keeping a single row per CDR3 protein. The sample yields under 200,000 distinct CDR3 sequences, about a tenth seen once. The source material was PBMCs. The source of these receptors is a human donor in good health (CMV status not recorded). Some clones in this sample may be carry-over from other donors' samples.

This chain uses TRBV20-1 with TRBJ2-1, with TRBD2 matching 12 bases. CDR3 length: 15 amino acids. Germline trimming cut 0 bases from V and 12 bases from J; bases unmatched to any gene: 9. The germline V gene has CDR1 DFQATT and CDR2 SNEGSKA (reference sequence). CDR3 in amino acids: CSARDRTSGKGWQFF. Here the CDR3 DNA reads TGCAGTGCTAGAGACCGGACTAGCGGGAAAGGATGGCAGTTCTTC.

The chain has TRBV7-9 and TRBJ2-5; no clear D gene. The CDR3 sequence is 14 residues long. V was trimmed by 2 bases and J by 1 base, leaving 8 bases between them. From germline, CDR1 is SEHNR and CDR2 FQNEAQ (reference sequence). The DNA for the CDR3 is TGTGCCAGCAGCTTAATTTCCACCCAAGAGACCCAGTACTTC. This sequence encodes CASSLISTQETQYF.

This clonotype was observed many times. The chain has TRBV28 and TRBJ2-1; no clear D. The germline CDR1 and CDR2 sequences are MDHEN and SYDVKM. The CDR3 consists of 11 residues. The V end was cut by 6 bases, the J end by 9 bases, with 9 bases between. The CDR3, as DNA: TGTGCCAGCAGCACTGTCGTTGAGCAGTTCTTC. This gives the protein CASSTVVEQFF.

This clonotype came up many times. The CDR3 protein is CASSLFGTSDYGYTF. The DNA of the CDR3 is TGTGCCAGCAGTTTATTCGGGACGTCGGACTATGGCTACACCTTC. The V call is TRBV28, the J call TRBJ1-2; a weak D match, TRBD1 (5 bases). The CDR3 is made up of 15 amino acids. Trimming shortened V by 1 base and J by 3 bases, and 12 bases separated the two germline ends. Germline values: CDR1 MDHEN, CDR2 SYDVKM.

This clonotype was detected many times. This sequence joins TRBV7-2 and TRBJ2-5; 12 bases fit TRBD2. There are 16 residues in the CDR3. V gave up 0 bases and J gave up 5 bases; unmatched junction bases: 4. Germline V gene data show CDR1 as SGHTA and CDR2 as FQGNSA. The CDR3 nucleotides are TGTGCCAGCAGCTTAGCTACGACTAGCGGGAGTGAGACCCAGTACTTC. Protein sequence: CASSLATTSGSETQYF.

This clonotype was detected many times. This chain uses TRBV7-2 with TRBJ1-1; no firm D call. The CDR3 is 13 amino acids. CDR1 is SGHTA, CDR2 FQGNSA, per germline. V was trimmed by 5 bases and J by 6 bases, leaving 13 bases between them. CDR3 protein: CASSARAKSEAFF. The CDR3 region has the DNA TGTGCCAGCAGCGCCCGTGCGAAGTCTGAAGCTTTCTTT.

The chain couples TRBV27 to TRBJ2-1; 7 bases are a match to TRBD2. Germline V gene sequence: CDR1 MNHEY, CDR2 SMNVEV (reference sequence). CDR3 size: 16 residues. After removal of 3 bases from V and 2 bases from J, the junction contained 7 bases not matched to a gene. CDR3 DNA: TGTGCCAGCAGTTTCGCACTAGCGAGACCCTACAATGAGCAGTTCTTC. This sequence encodes CASSFALARPYNEQFF.

This clonotype has at least ten counts. The chain combines TRBV20-1 with TRBJ1-2; D ambiguous. CDR1 and CDR2 from the germline V gene are DFQATT and SNEGSKA (reference sequence). The CDR3 extends over 12 amino acids. V gave up 5 bases and J gave up 1 base, with 8 bases separating them. The chain's CDR3 is CSAAGNNYGYTF. Here the CDR3 DNA reads TGCAGTGCTGCCGGGAATAACTATGGCTACACCTTC.

This clonotype was found a few times. This chain uses TRBV7-9 with TRBJ2-7; 8 bases line up with TRBD1. This CDR3 contains 13 residues. Germline loops: CDR1 SEHNR, CDR2 FQNEAQ (reference sequence). Unmatched junction bases numbered 6, after V lost 4 bases and J lost 7 bases. CDR3 coding DNA: TGTGCCAGCAGCTCAACAGGGGGTCAAGAGCAGTACTTC. Translating it yields CASSSTGGQEQYF. Together with reference TRBV7-9 and TRBJ2-7, the CDR3 gives the full variable domain: DTGVSQNPRHKITKRGQNVTFRCDPISEHNRLYWYRQTLGQGPEFLTYFQNEAQLEKSRLLSDRFSAERPKGSFSTLEIQRTEQGDSAMYLCASSSTGGQEQYFGPGTRLTVT.

This clonotype has a handful of counts. The rearrangement links TRBV20-1 to TRBJ2-7; 9 bases are a match to TRBD1. Germline CDR1 is DFQATT and CDR2 is SNEGSKA (reference sequence). This CDR3 contains 13 residues. Trimming at V came to 6 bases and at J to 3 bases, leaving 6 bases not matched to a gene. CDR3 sequence reads: CSAPGTGYYEQYF. Here the CDR3 DNA reads TGCAGTGCCCCTGGGACAGGGTACTACGAGCAGTACTTC.

The table lists this clonotype with many counts. The rearrangement links TRBV6-2 or TRBV6-3 to TRBJ2-1; D is possibly TRBD2 (5 bases). Trimming pared 6 bases from V and 0 bases from J, leaving 9 bases between. From germline, CDR1 is MNHEY and CDR2 SVGEGT. The CDR3 length is 14 residues. CDR3 nucleotide sequence: TGTGCCAGCAGACAACTAGACTCCTACAATGAGCAGTTCTTC. Amino acid sequence: CASRQLDSYNEQFF.

There are a few counts of this clonotype. J is TRBJ1-5 and V is TRBV20-1; D ambiguous. Trimming took off 5 bases at V and 7 bases at J, with 12 bases between the two ends. The CDR3 is made up of 12 amino acids. CDR1 is DFQATT and CDR2 is SNEGSKA in the germline V gene (reference sequence). The CDR3 reads CSAPRKGQPQHF. CDR3 nucleotides: TGCAGTGCTCCTCGTAAAGGCCAGCCCCAGCATTTT.

As for this clonotype: Sequence at one end of the junction differs from germline and may be a read error. J is TRBJ1-2 and V is TRBV20-1, with 7 positions matching TRBD1. This CDR3 has 15 residues. The germline gives CDR1 DFQATT, CDR2 SNEGSKA (reference sequence). The CDR3 DNA follows: TGCAGTGCTAGAGATTACGGGGACAGTAACTATGGCTACCCCTTC. It yields the protein CSARDYGDSNYGYPF.

The V gene is TRBV7-9, the J gene TRBJ1-6, with D uncertain. The germline V gene has CDR1 SEHNR and CDR2 FQNEAQ (reference sequence). Between the trimmed V and J ends, which lost 4 bases and 6 bases, there was a span of 13 bases. The CDR3 contains 15 residues. The CDR3 region has the DNA TGTGCCAGCAGCTCGGCAGGAGACCTTAATTCACCCCTCCACTTT. Protein product: CASSSAGDLNSPLHF.

The chain joins TRBV29-1 to TRBJ1-2; D possibly corresponds to TRBD1 (6 bases). With 5 bases removed from V and 4 bases from J, the gap between germline ends came to 14 bases. CDR3 size: 13 residues. From germline, CDR1 is SQVTM and CDR2 ANQGSEA. CDR3 DNA sequence: TGCAGCGTTTCATTAACAGGGTCCTATGGCTACACCTTC. This codes for CSVSLTGSYGYTF.

This clonotype has ten or more counts. The rearrangement uses TRBV18 and TRBJ2-2; D remains unclear. The germline V gene encodes CDR1 KGHSH and CDR2 LQKENI. This CDR3 has 18 residues. The V end was cut by 1 base, the J end by 0 bases, with 15 bases between. CDR3 amino acids: CASSPLIALRTNTGELFF. CDR3 sequence (DNA): TGTGCCAGCTCACCACTGATTGCGTTACGAACGAACACCGGGGAGCTGTTTTTT.